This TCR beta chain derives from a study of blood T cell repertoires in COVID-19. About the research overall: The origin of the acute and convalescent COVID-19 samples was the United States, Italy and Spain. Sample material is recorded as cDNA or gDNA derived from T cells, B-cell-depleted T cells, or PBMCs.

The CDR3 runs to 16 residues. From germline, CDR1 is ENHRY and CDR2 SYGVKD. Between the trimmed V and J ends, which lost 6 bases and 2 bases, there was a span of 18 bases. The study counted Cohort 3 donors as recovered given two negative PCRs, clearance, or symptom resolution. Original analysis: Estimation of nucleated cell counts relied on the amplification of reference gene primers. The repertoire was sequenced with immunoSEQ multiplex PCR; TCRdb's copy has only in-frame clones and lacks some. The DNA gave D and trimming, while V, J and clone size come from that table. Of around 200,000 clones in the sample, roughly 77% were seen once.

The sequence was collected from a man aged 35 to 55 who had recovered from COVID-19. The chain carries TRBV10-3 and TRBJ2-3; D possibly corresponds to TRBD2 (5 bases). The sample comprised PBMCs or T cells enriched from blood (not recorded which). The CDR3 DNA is TGTGCCATCAGGGAGCGGCTCGGAGGAATCACAGATACGCAGTATTTT. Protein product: CAIRERLGGITDTQYF.